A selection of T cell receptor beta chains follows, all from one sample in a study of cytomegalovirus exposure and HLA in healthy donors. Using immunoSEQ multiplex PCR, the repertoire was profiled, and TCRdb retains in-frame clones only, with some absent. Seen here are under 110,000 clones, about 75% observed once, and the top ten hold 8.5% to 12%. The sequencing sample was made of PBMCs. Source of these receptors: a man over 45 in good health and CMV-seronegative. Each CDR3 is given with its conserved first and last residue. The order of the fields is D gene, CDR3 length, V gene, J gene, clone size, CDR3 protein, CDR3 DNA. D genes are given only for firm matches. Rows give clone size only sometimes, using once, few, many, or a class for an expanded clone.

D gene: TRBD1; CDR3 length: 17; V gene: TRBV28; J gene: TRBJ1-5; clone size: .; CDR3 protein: CASSPPVGQGGNQPQHF; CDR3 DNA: TGTGCCAGCAGTCCACCGGTCGGACAGGGGGGCAATCAGCCCCAGCATTTT
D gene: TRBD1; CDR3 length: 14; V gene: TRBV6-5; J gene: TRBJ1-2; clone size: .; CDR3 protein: CASSRDRGDYGYTF; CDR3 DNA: TGTGCCAGCAGTCGGGACAGGGGTGACTATGGCTACACCTTC
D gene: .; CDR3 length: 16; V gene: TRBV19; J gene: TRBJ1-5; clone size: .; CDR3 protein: CASIGAGARGNQPQHF; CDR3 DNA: TGTGCCAGCATAGGCGCAGGGGCTAGGGGCAATCAGCCCCAGCATTTT
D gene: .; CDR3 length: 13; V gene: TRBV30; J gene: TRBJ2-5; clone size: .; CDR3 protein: CAWSAGLQETQYF; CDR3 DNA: TGTGCCTGGAGTGCCGGACTCCAAGAGACCCAGTACTTC
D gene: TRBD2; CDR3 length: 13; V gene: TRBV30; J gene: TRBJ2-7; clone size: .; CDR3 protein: CAWSRAGAYEQYF; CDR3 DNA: TGTGCCTGGAGTAGGGCGGGAGCCTACGAGCAGTACTTC
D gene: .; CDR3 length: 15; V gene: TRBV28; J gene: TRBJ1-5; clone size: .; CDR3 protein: CASSPGWSSNQPQHF; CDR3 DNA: TGTGCCAGCAGCCCAGGGTGGTCGAGCAATCAGCCCCAGCATTTT
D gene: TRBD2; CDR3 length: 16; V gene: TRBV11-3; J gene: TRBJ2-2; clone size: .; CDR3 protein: CASSLTSGRGGGELFF; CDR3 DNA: TGTGCCAGCAGCTTGACTAGCGGGAGGGGCGGCGGGGAGCTGTTTTTT
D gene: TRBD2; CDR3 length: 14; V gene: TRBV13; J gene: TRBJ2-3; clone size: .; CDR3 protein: CASSQTSGTDTQYF; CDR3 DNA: TGTGCCAGCAGTCAGACTAGCGGCACAGATACGCAGTATTTT
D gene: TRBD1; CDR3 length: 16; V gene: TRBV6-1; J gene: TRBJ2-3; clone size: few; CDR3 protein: CASSDPTGGRTDTQYF; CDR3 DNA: TGTGCCAGCAGTGACCCGACAGGGGGACGCACAGATACGCAGTATTTT
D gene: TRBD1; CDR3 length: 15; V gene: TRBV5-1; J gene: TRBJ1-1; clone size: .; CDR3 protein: CASSWGQGMNTEAFF; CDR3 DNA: TGCGCCAGCAGCTGGGGACAGGGAATGAACACTGAAGCTTTCTTT
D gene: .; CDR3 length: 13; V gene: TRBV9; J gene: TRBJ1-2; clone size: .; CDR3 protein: CASSVGSLGGYTF; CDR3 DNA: TGTGCCAGCAGCGTAGGCAGCCTAGGCGGCTACACCTTC
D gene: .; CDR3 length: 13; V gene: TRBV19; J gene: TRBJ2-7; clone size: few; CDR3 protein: CASPGQIAYEQYF; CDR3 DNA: TGTGCCAGCCCCGGACAAATAGCCTACGAGCAGTACTTC
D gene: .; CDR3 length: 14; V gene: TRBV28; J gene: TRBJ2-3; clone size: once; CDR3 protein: CASSFSLGGDTQYF; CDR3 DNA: TGTGCCAGCAGTTTCTCTCTCGGCGGGGATACGCAGTATTTT
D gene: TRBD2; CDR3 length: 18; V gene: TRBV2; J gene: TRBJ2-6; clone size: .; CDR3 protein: CASSLHAGGSSGANVLTF; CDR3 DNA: TGTGCCAGCAGTCTTCATGCCGGGGGGAGCTCTGGGGCCAACGTCCTGACTTTC
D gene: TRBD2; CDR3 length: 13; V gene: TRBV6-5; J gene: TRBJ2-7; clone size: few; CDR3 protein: CASRSSGAYEQYF; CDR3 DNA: TGTGCCAGCAGGTCTAGCGGAGCCTACGAGCAGTACTTC
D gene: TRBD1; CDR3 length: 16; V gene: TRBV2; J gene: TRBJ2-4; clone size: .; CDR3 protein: CASSERTGGPKNIQYF; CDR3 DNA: TGTGCCAGCAGTGAACGGACAGGGGGACCAAAAAACATTCAGTACTTC
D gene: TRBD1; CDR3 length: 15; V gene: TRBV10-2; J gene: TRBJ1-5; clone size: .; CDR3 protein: CASSSGTASNQPQHF; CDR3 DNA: TGCGCCAGCAGTTCCGGGACAGCCAGCAATCAGCCCCAGCATTTT
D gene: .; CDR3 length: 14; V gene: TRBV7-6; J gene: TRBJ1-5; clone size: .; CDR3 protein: CASSLDRGNQPQHF; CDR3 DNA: TGTGCCAGCAGCTTAGACAGGGGCAATCAGCCCCAGCATTTT
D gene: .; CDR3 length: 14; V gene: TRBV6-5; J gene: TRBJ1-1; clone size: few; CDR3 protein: CASQGGGLNTEAFF; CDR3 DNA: TGTGCCAGCCAGGGAGGAGGGCTGAACACTGAAGCTTTCTTT
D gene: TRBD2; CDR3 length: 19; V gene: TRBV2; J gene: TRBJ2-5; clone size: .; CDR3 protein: CASSEGSSSGVTYQETQYF; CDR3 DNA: TGTGCCAGCAGTGAAGGGTCGTCTAGCGGGGTAACGTACCAAGAGACCCAGTACTTC
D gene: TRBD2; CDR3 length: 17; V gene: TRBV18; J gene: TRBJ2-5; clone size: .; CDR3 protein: CASSPLLLAGIQETQYF; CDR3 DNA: TGTGCCAGCTCACCTCTCCTCCTAGCGGGGATCCAAGAGACCCAGTACTTC
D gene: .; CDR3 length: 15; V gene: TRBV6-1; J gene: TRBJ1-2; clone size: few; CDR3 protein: CASSEDRGIYYGYTF; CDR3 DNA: TGTGCCAGCAGTGAAGATCGGGGAATATACTATGGCTACACCTTC
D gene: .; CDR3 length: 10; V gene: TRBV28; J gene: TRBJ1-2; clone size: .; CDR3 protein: CASHSRGYTF; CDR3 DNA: TGTGCCAGTCATAGCCGGGGCTACACCTTC
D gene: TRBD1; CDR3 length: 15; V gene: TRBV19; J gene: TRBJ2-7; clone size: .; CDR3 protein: CASMRGTGFSYEQYF; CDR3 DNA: TGTGCCAGTATGAGAGGGACAGGGTTCTCCTACGAGCAGTACTTC
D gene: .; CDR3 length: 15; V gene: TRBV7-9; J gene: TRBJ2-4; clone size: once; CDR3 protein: CASSLDRAGENIQYF; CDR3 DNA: TGTGCCAGCAGCTTAGACAGGGCCGGGGAAAACATTCAGTACTTC
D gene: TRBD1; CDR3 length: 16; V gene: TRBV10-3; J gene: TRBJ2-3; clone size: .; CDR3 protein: CAISENTAGGADTQYF; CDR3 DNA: TGTGCCATCAGTGAGAATACGGCAGGGGGCGCGGATACGCAGTATTTT
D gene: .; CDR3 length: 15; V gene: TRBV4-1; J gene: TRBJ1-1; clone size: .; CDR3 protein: CASSQQVERSTEAFF; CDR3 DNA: TGCGCCAGCAGCCAACAGGTGGAGCGGTCCACTGAAGCTTTCTTT
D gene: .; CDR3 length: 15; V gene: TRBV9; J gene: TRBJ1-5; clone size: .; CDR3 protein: CASSPYSNSNQPQHF; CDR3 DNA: TGTGCCAGCAGCCCATACAGCAATAGCAATCAGCCCCAGCATTTT
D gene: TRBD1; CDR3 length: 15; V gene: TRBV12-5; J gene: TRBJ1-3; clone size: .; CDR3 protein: CASALTGGVGNTIYF; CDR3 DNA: TGTGCTAGTGCCCTGACAGGGGGCGTTGGAAACACCATATATTTT
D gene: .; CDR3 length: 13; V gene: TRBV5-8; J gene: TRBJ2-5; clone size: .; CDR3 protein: CASSLRRWETQYF; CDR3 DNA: TGTGCCAGCAGCCTCCGGAGGTGGGAGACCCAGTACTTC
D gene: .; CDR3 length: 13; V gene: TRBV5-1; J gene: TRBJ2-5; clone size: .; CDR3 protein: CASSLRGEETQYF; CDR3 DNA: TGCGCCAGCAGCTTGAGGGGTGAAGAGACCCAGTACTTC
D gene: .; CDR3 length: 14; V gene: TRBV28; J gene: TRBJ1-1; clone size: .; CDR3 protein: CASSPPSTNTEAFF; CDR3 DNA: TGTGCCAGCAGCCCCCCCAGTACGAACACTGAAGCTTTCTTT
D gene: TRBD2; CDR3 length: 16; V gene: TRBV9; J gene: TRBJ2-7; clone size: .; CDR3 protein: CASSVEDASGSYEQYF; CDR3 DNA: TGTGCCAGCAGCGTAGAGGATGCTAGCGGCTCCTACGAGCAGTACTTC
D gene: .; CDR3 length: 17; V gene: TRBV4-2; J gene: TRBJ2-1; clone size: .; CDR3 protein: CASSQDSSRTSYNEQFF; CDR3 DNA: TGTGCCAGCAGCCAAGATAGCTCGAGGACTTCCTACAATGAGCAGTTCTTC
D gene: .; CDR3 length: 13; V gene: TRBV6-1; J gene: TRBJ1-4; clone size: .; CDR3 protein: CASRTEWRHLVFF; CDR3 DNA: TGTGCCAGCAGGACCGAGTGGAGGCACCTGGTGTTTTTT
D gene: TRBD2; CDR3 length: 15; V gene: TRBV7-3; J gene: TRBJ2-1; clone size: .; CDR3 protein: CASSLGEGLYNEQFF; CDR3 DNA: TGTGCCAGCAGCTTAGGGGAGGGCCTATACAATGAGCAGTTCTTC
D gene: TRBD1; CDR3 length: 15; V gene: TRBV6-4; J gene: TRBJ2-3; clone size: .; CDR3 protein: CASSDGTGDADTQYF; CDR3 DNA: TGTGCCAGCAGTGACGGGACAGGGGACGCAGATACGCAGTATTTT
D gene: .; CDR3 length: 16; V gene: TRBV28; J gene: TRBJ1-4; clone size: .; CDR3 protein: CASIPANRVTNEKLFF; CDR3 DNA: TGTGCCAGCATCCCTGCGAACCGGGTCACTAATGAAAAACTGTTTTTT
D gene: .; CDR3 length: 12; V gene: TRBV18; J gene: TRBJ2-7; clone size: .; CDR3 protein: CASSPSVPEQYF; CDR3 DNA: TGTGCCAGCTCACCCTCGGTTCCCGAGCAGTACTTC
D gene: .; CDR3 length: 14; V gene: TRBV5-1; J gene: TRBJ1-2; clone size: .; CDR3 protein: CASSSGQNGDGYTF; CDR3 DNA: TGCGCCAGCAGCTCCGGACAAAATGGGGATGGCTACACCTTC
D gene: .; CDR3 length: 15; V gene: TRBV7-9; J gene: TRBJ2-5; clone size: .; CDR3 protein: CASTRRDSPQETQYF; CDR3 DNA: TGTGCCAGCACCCGACGGGACTCCCCGCAAGAGACCCAGTACTTC
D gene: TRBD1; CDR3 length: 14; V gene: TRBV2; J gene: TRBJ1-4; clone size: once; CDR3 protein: CAGLSGTGPEKLFF; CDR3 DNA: TGTGCCGGCCTATCCGGGACAGGGCCAGAAAAACTGTTTTTT
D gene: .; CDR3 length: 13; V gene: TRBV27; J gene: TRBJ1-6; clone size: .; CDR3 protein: CASSFSAGSPLHF; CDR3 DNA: TGTGCCAGCAGTTTCTCTGCCGGTTCACCCCTCCACTTT
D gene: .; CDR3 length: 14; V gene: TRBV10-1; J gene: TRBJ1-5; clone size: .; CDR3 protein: CASSGGNGSQPQHF; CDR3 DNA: TGCGCCAGCAGTGGAGGGAATGGGAGTCAGCCCCAGCATTTT
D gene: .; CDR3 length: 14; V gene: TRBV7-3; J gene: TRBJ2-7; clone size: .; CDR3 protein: CASSPKGGAYEQYF; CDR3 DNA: TGTGCCAGCAGCCCGAAAGGGGGGGCCTACGAGCAGTACTTC
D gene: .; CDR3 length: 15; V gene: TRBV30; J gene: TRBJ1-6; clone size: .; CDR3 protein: CAWIGQNSYNSLLHF; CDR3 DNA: TGTGCCTGGATTGGACAGAACTCCTATAATTCACTCCTCCACTTT
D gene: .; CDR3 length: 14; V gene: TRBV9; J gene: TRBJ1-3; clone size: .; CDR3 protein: CASSAGPIGNTIYF; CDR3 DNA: TGCGCCAGCAGCGCGGGTCCTATTGGAAACACCATATATTTT
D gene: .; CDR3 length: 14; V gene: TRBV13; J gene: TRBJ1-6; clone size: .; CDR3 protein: CASSLQGRNSPLHF; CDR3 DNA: TGTGCCAGCAGTTTACAGGGCCGTAATTCACCCCTCCACTTT
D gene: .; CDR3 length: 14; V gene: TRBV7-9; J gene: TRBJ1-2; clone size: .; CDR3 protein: CASSLGQANYGYTF; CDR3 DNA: TGTGCCAGCAGCTTAGGACAGGCAAATTATGGCTACACCTTC
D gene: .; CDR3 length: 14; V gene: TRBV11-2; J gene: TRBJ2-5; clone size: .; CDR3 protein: CASSSQGEEETQYF; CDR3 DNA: TGTGCCAGCAGCTCCCAGGGTGAGGAAGAGACCCAGTACTTC
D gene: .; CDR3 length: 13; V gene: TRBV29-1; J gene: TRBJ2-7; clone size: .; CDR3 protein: CSVIGQGTYEQYF; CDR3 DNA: TGCAGCGTTATTGGACAAGGGACCTACGAGCAGTACTTC
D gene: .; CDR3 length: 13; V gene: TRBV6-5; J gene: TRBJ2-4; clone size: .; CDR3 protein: CASSPPRRNIQYF; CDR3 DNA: TGTGCCAGCAGTCCTCCCCGTCGGAACATTCAGTACTTC
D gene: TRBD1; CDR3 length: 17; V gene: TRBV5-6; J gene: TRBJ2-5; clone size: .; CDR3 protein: CASTDGEGGPGVETQYF; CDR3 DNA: TGTGCCAGCACCGACGGTGAAGGGGGCCCCGGAGTGGAGACCCAGTACTTC
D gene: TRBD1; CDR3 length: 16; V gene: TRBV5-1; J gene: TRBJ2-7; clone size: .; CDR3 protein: CARGAGTDTVAYEQYF; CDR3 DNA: TGCGCCAGAGGCGCAGGGACAGATACAGTAGCCTACGAGCAGTACTTC